This T cell receptor (beta chain) is from a study of T cell responses to AZD1222 COVID-19 vaccine. Study-wide background: Doses given second, at about 4 or about 12 weeks, were pooled. Broader study findings: Donor demographics were predominantly white British with a female majority; clonal diversity may be underestimated. Just a handful of AZD1222 recipients tested seropositive at baseline. Receipt of two AZD1222 doses was followed by a rise in Spike-specific TCR breadth and depth.

Germline CDR1 reads MNHEY; CDR2 reads SVGAGI. Trimming took 0 bases from V and 2 from J, leaving 10 bases between them. There are 15 residues in the CDR3. Using immunoSEQ multiplex PCR, the repertoire was profiled, and TCRdb retains in-frame clones only, with some absent. The table lists 100,000 or so clones, around nine tenths of them singletons. This clone appeared once. Its antigen is currently unknown. This clonotype originated in an adult in good health. The material was peripheral blood, obtained on day 0 of AZD1222 vaccination. The chain couples TRBV6-5 to TRBJ1-2, with a possible D match to TRBD1 (5 bases). The CDR3 is CASSYSGQVNYGYTF. The CDR3 DNA is TGTGCCAGCAGTTACTCTGGACAAGTAAACTATGGCTACACCTTC.